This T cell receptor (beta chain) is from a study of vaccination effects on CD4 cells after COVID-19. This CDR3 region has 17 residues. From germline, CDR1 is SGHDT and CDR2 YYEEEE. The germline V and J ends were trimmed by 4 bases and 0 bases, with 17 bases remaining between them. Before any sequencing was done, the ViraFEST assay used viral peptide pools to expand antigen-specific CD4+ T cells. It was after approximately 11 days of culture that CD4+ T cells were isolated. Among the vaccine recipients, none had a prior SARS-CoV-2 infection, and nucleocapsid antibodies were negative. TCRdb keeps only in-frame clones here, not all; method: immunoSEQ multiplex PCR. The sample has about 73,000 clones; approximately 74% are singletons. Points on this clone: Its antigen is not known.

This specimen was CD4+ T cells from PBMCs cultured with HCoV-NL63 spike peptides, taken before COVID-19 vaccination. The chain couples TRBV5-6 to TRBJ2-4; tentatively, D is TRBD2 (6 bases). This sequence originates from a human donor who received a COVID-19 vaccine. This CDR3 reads CASSARREVLAKNIQYF. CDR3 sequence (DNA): TGTGCCAGCAGCGCCCGGAGGGAGGTCCTAGCCAAAAACATTCAGTACTTC.